The clone carrying this T cell receptor beta chain has more than one count but fewer than ten. Its specificity is not known. These data are taken from a study of T cells in Graves' hyperthyroidism and ophthalmopathy. Background on the study: At the time of initial diagnosis and before any treatment, peripheral blood was collected. Study-level findings and limits: Among thyroid clonotypes expanded above 0.001, most also appeared in blood.

RNA transcripts yielded amplified TCR beta CDR3 regions. The HTBI primer set served for first-round RT-PCR of the TCR CDR3. From the multiplex PCR reads, TCRdb called clonotypes with MiXCR, one entry per CDR3 protein. The data contain about 600,000 distinct CDR3 sequences, 16% of them singletons. Trimming stripped 6 bases from V and 0 bases from J, with 9 bases between. The V gene's germline CDR1 is KGHSH and CDR2 LQKENI. The CDR3 sequence is 14 residues long. The PBMCs were sourced from fresh peripheral blood (approximately 9.6 ml). The rearrangement joins TRBV18 to TRBJ1-3; possibly TRBD1 for D (5 bases). Sequences were obtained from blood. The source of this sequence is a woman between 40 and 50 years old with Graves' ophthalmopathy. CDR3 bases: TGTGCCAGCTCCACGGGGGACTCTGGAAACACCATATATTTT. Residues: CASSTGDSGNTIYF.